This T cell receptor (beta chain) comes out of a study of cytomegalovirus exposure and HLA in healthy donors. The assay was immunoSEQ multiplex PCR, and TCRdb's table has in-frame clones only and misses some. The sample carries 180,000 or so clones, roughly 89% recorded once. General study findings and limits: Among TCR beta chains, those listed as cytomegalovirus-associated numbered fewer than 200. For cytomegalovirus status, the classifier reportedly gave diagnoses with high specificity and sensitivity. CMV antigen specificity of a few CMV-associated chains was confirmed in vitro.

A remark on this clone: Its target is unknown.

CDR3 length: 13 amino acids. Trimming shortened V by 0 bases and J by 7 bases, and 7 bases separated the two germline ends. The germline V gene has CDR1 LGHNA and CDR2 YNFKEQ. The TCR was taken from a woman aged 30 to 39 in good health and CMV-seronegative. Material for sequencing was PBMCs. The rearrangement links TRBV4-2 to TRBJ1-5; D is undetermined. The CDR3: CASSQDYSQPQHF. Here the CDR3 DNA reads TGTGCCAGCAGCCAAGATTATTCCCAGCCCCAGCATTTT.